Below are 29 T cell receptor beta chains sequenced from a single sample in a study of T cell changes during pregnancy in multiple sclerosis. Produced via immunoSEQ multiplex PCR; TCRdb's table is partial and in-frame only. The sample has around 85,000 clones, roughly nine tenths seen once. The sequencing here drew on PBMCs, taken in the first trimester of pregnancy. Source of these receptors: a female donor in good health, serving as a control in a pregnancy study. Some clones in this sample may be carry-over from other donors' samples.

The chain carries TRBV2 and TRBJ2-2, with 8 positions matching TRBD2. The germline gives CDR1 SNHLY, CDR2 FYNNEI. The CDR3 is 14 amino acids. With 9 bases clipped from V and 5 bases from J, the junction kept 8 bases outside the gene matches. This CDR3 is CASTASGSTGELFF. CDR3 DNA: TGTGCCAGTACTGCCAGCGGGAGTACCGGGGAGCTGTTTTTT. Full variable domain (missing parts from reference TRBV2 and TRBJ2-2): EPEVTQTPSHQVTQMGQEVILRCVPISNHLYFYWYRQILGQKVEFLVSFYNNEISEKSEIFDDQFSVERPDGSNFTLKIRSTKLEDSAMYFCASTASGSTGELFFGEGSRLTVL.

This chain uses TRBV4-1 with TRBJ1-4; D perhaps matches TRBD1 (5 bases). Germline V gene data show CDR1 as MGHRA and CDR2 as YSYEKL. Trimming cost V 0 bases and J 4 bases, with 18 bases left between them. CDR3 length: 18 amino acids. CDR3 sequence reads: CASSQDIIGLGGNEKLFF. Written as DNA, the CDR3 is TGCGCCAGCAGCCAAGATATTATCGGTTTGGGGGGTAATGAAAAACTGTTTTTT.

This chain connects TRBV4-1 to TRBJ1-5, with 7 bases lining up with TRBD1. Trimming cost V 0 bases and J 3 bases; bases outside gene matches: 11. This CDR3 is 18 amino acids long. Per the germline V gene, CDR1 is MGHRA and CDR2 is YSYEKL. The CDR3 loop is CASSQEWTGNIPNQPQHF. In nucleotides, the CDR3 is TGCGCCAGCAGCCAAGAATGGACAGGCAACATTCCCAATCAGCCCCAGCATTTT.

This clone was seen once. The chain has TRBV6-1 and TRBJ2-5; 12 bases match TRBD2. The ends lost 2 bases at V and 4 bases at J; junction bases unmatched: 8. The CDR3 has 17 amino acids. The germline V gene encodes CDR1 MNHNS and CDR2 SASEGT. The CDR3 spells CASSERLAGVLRETQYF. In nucleotides, the CDR3 is TGTGCCAGCAGTGAACGACTAGCGGGAGTATTGCGAGAGACCCAGTACTTC.

This clone was counted a single time. The rearrangement links TRBV19 to TRBJ2-1, with a tentative D call TRBD1 (6 bases). With 10 bases removed from V and 0 bases from J, the gap between germline ends came to 16 bases. Per the germline V gene, CDR1 is LNHDA and CDR2 is SQIVND (reference sequence). This CDR3 has 15 residues. The CDR3 DNA is TGTGCCACAAAGGTACAGGGCAGCTCCTACAATGAGCAGTTCTTC. Amino acid sequence: CATKVQGSSYNEQFF.

This chain joins TRBV2 and TRBJ2-1; D remains ambiguous. Between the trimmed V and J ends, which lost 7 bases and 0 bases, there was a span of 10 bases. CDR1 and CDR2 (germline): SNHLY, FYNNEI. The CDR3 consists of 14 residues. CDR3 sequence: CASTNLYSYNEQFF. For the CDR3, the DNA is TGTGCCAGCACTAACCTATACTCCTACAATGAGCAGTTCTTC.

This chain joins TRBV19 and TRBJ1-2, with D perhaps matching TRBD1 (6 bases). CDR3 length: 15 amino acids. V was clipped by 4 bases and J by 2 bases, with 14 bases between them. CDR1 and CDR2 from the germline V gene are LNHDA and SQIVND (reference sequence). CDR3 nucleotides: TGTGCCAGTAGTAGCCTAGGACAGCAGAACTATGGCTACACCTTC. Protein: CASSSLGQQNYGYTF. Variable domain in full (rest from reference TRBV19 and TRBJ1-2): DGGITQSPKYLFRKEGQNVTLSCEQNLNHDAMYWYRQDPGQGLRLIYYSQIVNDFQKGDIAEGYSVSREKKESFPLTVTSAQKNPTAFYLCASSSLGQQNYGYTFGSGTRLTVV.

This chain uses TRBV28 with TRBJ2-3, with D perhaps matching TRBD1 (6 bases). V was pared by 8 bases and J by 2 bases, with 20 bases between. The CDR3 loop spans 16 amino acids. Germline CDR1 MDHEN, CDR2 SYDVKM. CDR3: CASAAAGTRTTDTQYF. The CDR3 DNA follows: TGTGCCAGCGCCGCCGCCGGGACACGGACCACAGATACGCAGTATTTT.

The chain joins TRBV7-3 to TRBJ2-2, with 13 bases that match TRBD2. V shed 5 bases, J shed 4 bases, and the junction held 7 bases outside the gene matches. Germline CDR1 SGHTA, CDR2 FQGTGA. This CDR3 has 17 amino acids. The CDR3 is CASSRGTSGKLTGELFF. In nucleotides, the CDR3 is TGTGCCAGCAGCCGGGGGACTAGCGGGAAACTCACCGGGGAGCTGTTTTTT.

V and J are TRBV18 and TRBJ2-1; D remains unclear. Germline V gene lookup returns CDR1 KGHSH and CDR2 LQKENI. The V end lost 2 bases, the J end lost 9 bases, and 17 bases lay between the germline ends. The CDR3 sequence is 15 residues long. In DNA form, the CDR3 reads TGTGCCAGCTCACCAAATTATCTGAGAGCGAGTGAGCAGTTCTTC. As protein: CASSPNYLRASEQFF.

V gene TRBV2 combines with J gene TRBJ2-2, with D possibly TRBD2 on 5 matching bases. The CDR3 sequence is 14 residues long. Germline V gives CDR1 SNHLY, CDR2 FYNNEI. The V end was cut by 5 bases, the J end by 4 bases, with 11 bases between. In nucleotides, the CDR3 is TGTGCCAGCAGTCCTCGGACTGGCACCGGGGAGCTGTTTTTT. The encoded protein is CASSPRTGTGELFF.

This clone occurred once. This chain joins TRBV7-9 and TRBJ2-1, with D maybe TRBD2 (7 bases). The germline gives CDR1 SEHNR, CDR2 FQNEAQ (reference sequence). Between the trimmed V and J ends, which lost 0 bases and 6 bases, there was a span of 12 bases. CDR3 size: 15 residues. The CDR3 spells CASSLAGGPVNEQFF. The CDR3 DNA sequence: TGTGCCAGCAGCTTAGCGGGGGGGCCGGTCAATGAGCAGTTCTTC.

This clone was observed a single time. V and J are TRBV27 and TRBJ2-7, with 8 bases lining up with TRBD2. This CDR3 has 14 residues. Germline V CDR1 and CDR2: MNHEY, SMNVEV (reference sequence). Germline trimming cut 6 bases from V and 5 bases from J; bases unmatched to any gene: 9. CDR3 nucleotides: TGTGCCAGCAGCCGGGGACTAGGTGCGGACGAGCAGTACTTC. This sequence encodes CASSRGLGADEQYF.

This clone came up a few times. Other DNA sequences in this sample translate to the same CDR3. The rearrangement links TRBV19 to TRBJ1-5; D remains ambiguous. The CDR3 covers 14 residues. Between the trimmed V and J ends, which lost 2 bases and 0 bases, there was a span of 5 bases. CDR1 LNHDA and CDR2 SQIVND come from the germline V gene (reference sequence). This CDR3 is CASSIRDSNQPQHF. In DNA form, the CDR3 reads TGTGCCAGTAGTATACGGGATAGCAATCAGCCCCAGCATTTT. Full variable domain (rest looked up from reference TRBV19 and TRBJ1-5): DGGITQSPKYLFRKEGQNVTLSCEQNLNHDAMYWYRQDPGQGLRLIYYSQIVNDFQKGDIAEGYSVSREKKESFPLTVTSAQKNPTAFYLCASSIRDSNQPQHFGDGTRLSIL.

V is TRBV29-1 and J is TRBJ1-4; 8 bases fit TRBD1. Germline CDR1 reads SQVTM; CDR2 reads ANQGSEA. This CDR3 is 13 amino acids long. The V segment lost 5 bases and the J segment 7 bases; nucleotides outside the gene matches: 6. The CDR3 is CSVTGGKGEKLFF. For the CDR3, the DNA is TGCAGCGTTACAGGGGGGAAAGGTGAAAAACTGTTTTTT. Full variable domain (missing parts from reference TRBV29-1 and TRBJ1-4): SAVISQKPSRDICQRGTSLTIQCQVDSQVTMMFWYRQQPGQSLTLIATANQGSEATYESGFVIDKFPISRPNLTFSTLTVSNMSPEDSSIYLCSVTGGKGEKLFFGSGTQLSVL.

The rearrangement links TRBV30 to TRBJ2-1; D possibly corresponds to TRBD2 (5 bases). Per the germline V gene, CDR1 is GTSNPN and CDR2 is SVGIG (reference sequence). The V end was cut by 5 bases, the J end by 8 bases, with 16 bases between. The CDR3 has 13 residues. The CDR3 is CAWGSESGDEQFF. CDR3 in DNA: TGTGCCTGGGGTAGTGAATCCGGGGATGAGCAGTTCTTC.

Turning to this clone: The sample carries other DNA sequences with the same CDR3. CDR3 sequence: CASSLTGTNEQYF. The CDR3 DNA is TGTGCCAGCAGCCTCACCGGGACTAACGAGCAGTACTTC. The chain recombines TRBV5-4 with TRBJ2-7; 7 bases fit TRBD2. The CDR3 covers 13 residues. CDR1 and CDR2 (germline): SGHNT, YYREEE (reference sequence). Trimming cost V 4 bases and J 5 bases; bases outside gene matches: 6.

This sequence joins TRBV4-1 and TRBJ1-6; D is unclear. Germline loops: CDR1 MGHRA, CDR2 YSYEKL. V was cut by 2 bases and J by 10 bases, with 12 bases left in between. CDR3 length equals 14 residues. This CDR3 reads CASSQQSFGSPLHF. CDR3 DNA: TGCGCCAGCAGCCAACAGAGTTTCGGGTCACCCCTCCACTTT.

The V call is TRBV4-1, the J call TRBJ1-1, with D possibly being TRBD1 (5 bases). CDR3 length: 13 amino acids. V was shortened by 4 bases and J by 4 bases, with 10 bases between the two germline ends. The germline V gene has CDR1 MGHRA and CDR2 YSYEKL. CDR3 residues: CASSRGDGTEAFF. Here the CDR3 DNA reads TGCGCCAGCAGCCGGGGGGACGGCACTGAAGCTTTCTTT.

The V and J genes are TRBV27 and TRBJ1-5; D gene ambiguous. This CDR3 spans 11 amino acids. With 8 bases removed from V and 8 bases from J, the gap between germline ends came to 10 bases. Per the germline V gene, CDR1 is MNHEY and CDR2 is SMNVEV (reference sequence). The CDR3, as DNA: TGTGCCAGCGGCCCTGCAGAGCCCCAGCATTTT. Translation: CASGPAEPQHF.

This clone was detected only once. The genes are TRBV4-1 and TRBJ1-1; 7 nucleotides line up with TRBD1. CDR1 is MGHRA, CDR2 YSYEKL, per germline. The CDR3 has 19 residues. J was trimmed by 8 bases and V by 1 base; bases with no gene match: 22. The CDR3: CASSQAKTGLLGPVREAFF. As DNA, the CDR3 is TGCGCCAGCAGCCAAGCGAAGACAGGGCTTCTCGGACCCGTTCGGGAAGCTTTCTTT.

In its sample, this clone was seen a few times. The J gene is TRBJ2-7, the V gene TRBV29-1; a possible D gene is TRBD2 (5 bases). V was shortened by 3 bases and J by 2 bases, with 8 bases between the two germline ends. The V gene's germline CDR1 is SQVTM and CDR2 ANQGSEA. The CDR3 has 12 residues. CDR3 DNA: TGCAGCGTTGAGGACGGGACCTACGAGCAGTACTTC. Protein product: CSVEDGTYEQYF.

This CDR3 reads CASSPGAGQPQHF. CDR3 DNA sequence: TGTGCCAGCAGCCCTGGCGCGGGTCAGCCCCAGCATTTT. V is TRBV11-2 and J is TRBJ1-5, with D unclear. This CDR3 has 13 residues. Between the trimmed V and J ends, which lost 5 bases and 6 bases, there was a span of 11 bases. Germline V lookup: CDR1 SGHAT, CDR2 FQNNGV.

The chain uses TRBV29-1 and TRBJ1-5; possible D gene TRBD1, 6 bases. V was clipped by 6 bases and J by 1 base, with 13 bases between them. Germline V CDR1 and CDR2: SQVTM, ANQGSEA. The CDR3 length is 14 residues. The CDR3 loop is CSVSTGGSNQPQHF. The CDR3 DNA is TGCAGCGTGTCGACAGGTGGGAGCAATCAGCCCCAGCATTTT.

The gene calls are TRBV2 and TRBJ2-1; tentative D call: TRBD2 (5 bases). Trimming shortened V by 4 bases and J by 8 bases, and 9 bases separated the two germline ends. CDR1 is SNHLY and CDR2 is FYNNEI in the germline V gene. There are 12 residues in the CDR3. CDR3 coding DNA: TGTGCCAGCAGTGCGGCCGGGGATGAGCAGTTCTTC. The encoded protein is CASSAAGDEQFF.

The rearrangement links TRBV29-1 to TRBJ1-2; D unresolved. V was trimmed by 4 bases and J by 6 bases, leaving 12 bases between them. Germline V gene data show CDR1 as SQVTM and CDR2 as ANQGSEA. The CDR3 spans 12 residues. The CDR3 spells CSVGGQSDGYTF. The CDR3 DNA is TGCAGCGTTGGAGGCCAGTCGGATGGCTACACCTTC.

The rearrangement uses TRBV9 and TRBJ2-3; 10 nucleotides align to TRBD2. Germline loops: CDR1 SGDLS, CDR2 YYNGEE. The CDR3 runs to 16 residues. V was pared by 0 bases and J by 5 bases, with 6 bases of the junction left unmatched. The CDR3 sequence is CASSVGAGGPEDTQYF. CDR3 nucleotides: TGTGCCAGCAGCGTAGGAGCGGGGGGGCCGGAAGATACGCAGTATTTT.

V usage is TRBV4-2 and J usage is TRBJ2-3; D possibly corresponds to TRBD2 (7 bases). Looked up from germline, CDR1 is LGHNA and CDR2 is YNFKEQ. The CDR3 extends over 16 amino acids. The V end lost 0 bases, the J end lost 7 bases, and 17 bases lay between the germline ends. DNA for the CDR3: TGTGCCAGCAGCCAAGAAGGGGGAGGGTCGGTAAATACGCAGTATTTT. Protein sequence: CASSQEGGGSVNTQYF.

V and J are TRBV4-1 and TRBJ2-1; TRBD2 matches 8 bases. CDR3 length: 16 residues. V trimming: 5 bases; J trimming: 9 bases; junction bases outside the gene matches: 15. Germline-derived CDR1 and CDR2 are MGHRA and YSYEKL. CDR3 sequence (DNA): TGCGCCAGCAGCTCCCTTTCGAAGCGGGAGTGGATTGAGCAGTTCTTC. This gives the protein CASSSLSKREWIEQFF.